Detailed here is one T cell receptor beta chain. CDR3 length: 16 amino acids. From germline, CDR1 is SEHNR and CDR2 FQNEAQ (reference sequence). Losses at the gene ends were 3 bases for V and 5 bases for J; bases not matched to a gene: 8. This sample is part of a study of blood T cell repertoires in COVID-19. Background on the study: Acute and convalescent COVID-19 specimens originated in the United States, Italy and Spain. T cells, B-cell-depleted T cells, or PBMCs supplied cDNA or gDNA.

The authors' processing: Scientists estimated how many nucleated cells there were by amplifying reference gene primers. Method: immunoSEQ multiplex PCR; TCRdb's copy keeps in-frame clones and lacks some. V and J calls and clone size are those listed in that table; D and trimming were worked out from the DNA. The data contain approximately 160,000 clones, around 80% of them singletons. This TCR was recovered from an elderly woman with acute or convalescent COVID-19. J is TRBJ2-3 and V is TRBV7-9; 10 bases are shared with TRBD2. Sequenced sample: peripheral blood. The CDR3 bases are TGTGCCAGCAGCTTGGCACTAGCGGGGTCTGTAGATACGCAGTATTTT. Protein: CASSLALAGSVDTQYF.